This T cell receptor (beta chain) comes out of a study of cytomegalovirus exposure and HLA in healthy donors. Vbeta (60) and Jbeta (13) primers were used in the PCR. Assay used: immunoSEQ multiplex PCR; TCRdb lists only in-frame clones, some missing. The table lists roughly 66,000 clones, approximately 80% of them singletons. Points on this clone: Its target is not known.

Whole-study findings and limits: Presence/absence analysis assumed near-uniform sequencing depth across donors.

CDR1 and CDR2 (germline): SGHRS, YFSETQ. This CDR3 contains 13 residues. Trimming removed 0 bases at V and 7 bases at J, with 10 bases between. This clonotype originated in a man younger than 30 in good health and CMV-seropositive. The specimen sequenced was PBMCs. The V gene is TRBV5-1, the J gene TRBJ2-5; D ambiguous. The CDR3 reads CASSLEAGGTQYF. For the CDR3, the DNA is TGCGCCAGCAGCTTGGAGGCCGGCGGGACCCAGTACTTC.